The clone carrying this T cell receptor (beta chain) has just a few counts. V lost 3 bases to trimming and J lost 1 base, with 22 bases between them. Germline V gene data show CDR1 as ENHRY and CDR2 as SYGVKD. There are 19 residues in the CDR3. The sample belongs to a study of cytomegalovirus exposure and HLA in healthy donors. A multiplex PCR was run with 60 Vbeta primers and 13 Jbeta primers. Produced via immunoSEQ multiplex PCR; TCRdb's table is partial and in-frame only. In the table there are about 95,000 clones, around 79% of which are singletons. The source material was PBMCs. The chain combines TRBV10-3 with TRBJ2-4; tentatively, D is TRBD2 (7 bases). The sequence came from a woman between 35 and 50 years old in good health and CMV-seronegative. The CDR3: CAISEETGGAGMAKNIQYF. The DNA for the CDR3 is TGTGCCATCAGTGAAGAAACGGGGGGCGCCGGAATGGCCAAAAACATTCAGTACTTC.